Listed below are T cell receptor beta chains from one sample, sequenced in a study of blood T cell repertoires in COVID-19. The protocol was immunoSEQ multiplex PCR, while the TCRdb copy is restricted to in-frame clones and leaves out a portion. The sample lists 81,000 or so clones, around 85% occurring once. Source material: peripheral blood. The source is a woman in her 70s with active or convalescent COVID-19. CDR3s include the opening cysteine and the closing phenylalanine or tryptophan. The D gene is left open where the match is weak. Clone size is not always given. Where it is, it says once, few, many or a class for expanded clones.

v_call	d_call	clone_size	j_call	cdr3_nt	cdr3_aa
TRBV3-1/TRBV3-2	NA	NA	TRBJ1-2	TGTGCCAGCAGCCCCTCCAGAAACTATGGCTACACCTTC	CASSPSRNYGYTF
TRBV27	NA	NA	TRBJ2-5	TGTGCCAGCAGTTTGCGAAGGGGATCGATTGGGGGGGAGACCCAGTACTTC	CASSLRRGSIGGETQYF
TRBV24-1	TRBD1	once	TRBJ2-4	TGTGCCACCAGTGCCCCCCCGGGACAGGGGGGAATGGGAGCCAAAAACATTCAGTACTTC	CATSAPPGQGGMGAKNIQYF
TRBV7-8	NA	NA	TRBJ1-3	TGTGCCAGCAGCTTAGGGGCAGGGGAAGCTGGAAACACCATATATTTT	CASSLGAGEAGNTIYF
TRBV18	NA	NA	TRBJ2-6	TGTGCCAGCTCACCACCAGGTGGGGGGAGCTCTGGGGCCAACGTCCTGACTTTC	CASSPPGGGSSGANVLTF
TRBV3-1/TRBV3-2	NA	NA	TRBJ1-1	TGTGCCAGCAGACCCACAGGGTTGACTGAAGCTTTCTTT	CASRPTGLTEAFF
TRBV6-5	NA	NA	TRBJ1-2	TGTGCCAGCAGGCCTACAGGGAACTATGGCTACACCTTC	CASRPTGNYGYTF
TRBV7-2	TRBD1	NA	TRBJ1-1	TGTGCCAGCAGCTACAGGGGAGAGAACACTGAAGCTTTCTTT	CASSYRGENTEAFF
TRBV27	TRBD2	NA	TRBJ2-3	TGTGCCAGCCGCCCGCGGGGGGATCACACAGATACGCAGTATTTT	CASRPRGDHTDTQYF
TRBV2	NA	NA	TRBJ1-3	TGTGCCAGCAGTCAGGAGCGACAGAGCTCTGGAAACACCATATATTTT	CASSQERQSSGNTIYF
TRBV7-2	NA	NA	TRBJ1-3	TGTGCCAGCAGGGAGTCGGGAAACACCATATATTTT	CASRESGNTIYF
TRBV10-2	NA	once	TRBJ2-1	TGCGCCAGCAGTGAGCAGGGATATACTGAGCAGTTCTTC	CASSEQGYTEQFF
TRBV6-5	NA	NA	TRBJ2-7	TGTGCCAGCAGTTACGTCTCGACAGCCTCCTACGAGCAGTACTTC	CASSYVSTASYEQYF
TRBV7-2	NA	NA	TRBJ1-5	TGTGCCAGCAGCTTTAGTCACAGCAATCAGCCCCAGCATTTT	CASSFSHSNQPQHF
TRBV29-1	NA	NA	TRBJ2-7	TGCAGGGACTTTTTGTCAGGGGGGTCGGGTGAGCAGTACTTC	CRDFLSGGSGEQYF
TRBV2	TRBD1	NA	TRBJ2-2	TGTGCCAGCAGGGAGACAGGGGCGACACGAGGCGGGGAGCTGTTTTTT	CASRETGATRGGELFF
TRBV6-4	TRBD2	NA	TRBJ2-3	TGTGCCAGCCCTCCCCAGCGGGGGGGCCGCACAGATACGCAGTATTTT	CASPPQRGGRTDTQYF
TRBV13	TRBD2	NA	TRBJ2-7	TGTGCCAGCAGCTCTAGCGGGGGGGCCTACGAGCAGTACTTC	CASSSSGGAYEQYF
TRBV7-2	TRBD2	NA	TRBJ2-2	TGTGCCAGCACGCGGGGGGGAAACACCGGGGAGCTGTTTTTT	CASTRGGNTGELFF
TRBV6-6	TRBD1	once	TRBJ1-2	TGTGCCAGCACCCCCGGGACAGCTCATAACTATGGCTACACCTTC	CASTPGTAHNYGYTF
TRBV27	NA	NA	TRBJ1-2	TGTGCCAGCAGTTTATCTGGCAGGGGAGAAACCTATGGCTACACCTTC	CASSLSGRGETYGYTF
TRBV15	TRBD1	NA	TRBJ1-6	TGTGCCACCAGCAAAGGGGGCTCCAATTCACCCCTCCACTTT	CATSKGGSNSPLHF
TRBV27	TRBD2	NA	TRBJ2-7	TGTGCCAGCAGTTTTTTAAGCGGGGTTACCCCCTACGAGCAGTACTTC	CASSFLSGVTPYEQYF
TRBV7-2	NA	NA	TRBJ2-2	TGTGCCAGCAGCTTAGAAGGCATAGGCAGGTTAAGCACCGGGGAGCTGTTTTTT	CASSLEGIGRLSTGELFF
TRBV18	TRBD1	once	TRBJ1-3	TGTGCCAGCTCGTTTACAGGGGACTCTGGAAACACCATATATTTT	CASSFTGDSGNTIYF
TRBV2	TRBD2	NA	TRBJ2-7	TGTGCCAGCAGGGGGGTAGCGGGGGTGTGGCAGTACTTC	CASRGVAGVWQYF